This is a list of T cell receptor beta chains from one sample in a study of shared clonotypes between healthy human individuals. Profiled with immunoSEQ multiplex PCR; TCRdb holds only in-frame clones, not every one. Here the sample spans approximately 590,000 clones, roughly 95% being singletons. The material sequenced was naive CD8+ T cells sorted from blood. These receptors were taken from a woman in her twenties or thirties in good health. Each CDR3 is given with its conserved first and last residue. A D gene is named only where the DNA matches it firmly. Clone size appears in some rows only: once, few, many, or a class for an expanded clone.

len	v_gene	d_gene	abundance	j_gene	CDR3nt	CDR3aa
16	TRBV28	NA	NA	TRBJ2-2	TGTGCCAGCAGTTTTCCGCAGCCTTTTCTCACCGGGGAGCTGTTTTTT	CASSFPQPFLTGELFF
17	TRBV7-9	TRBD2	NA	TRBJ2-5	TGTGCCAGCAGCTTAGGGTCTGGGACTAGCGGAAAAGAGACCCAGTACTTC	CASSLGSGTSGKETQYF
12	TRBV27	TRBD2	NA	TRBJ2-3	TGTGCCAGCAGCCGGGGGGGCGGTGGGCAGTATTTT	CASSRGGGGQYF
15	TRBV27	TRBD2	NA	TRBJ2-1	TGTGCCACCATATCTGGGACTAGCGTTAGTAATGAGCAGTTCTTC	CATISGTSVSNEQFF
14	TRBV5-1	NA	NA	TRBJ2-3	TGCGCCAGCAGCCCTCGGGACAGCACAGATACGCAGTATTTT	CASSPRDSTDTQYF
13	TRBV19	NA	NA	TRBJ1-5	TGTGCCAGTAGTATAGGGGGGGATCAGCCCCAGCATTTT	CASSIGGDQPQHF
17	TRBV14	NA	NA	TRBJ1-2	TGTGCCAGCAGCGATACTCCCCCGGGGCAGCTTCTCGATGGCTACACCTTC	CASSDTPPGQLLDGYTF
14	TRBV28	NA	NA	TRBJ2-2	TGTGCCAGCAACCAAGCGGGACATACCGGGGAGCTGTTTTTT	CASNQAGHTGELFF
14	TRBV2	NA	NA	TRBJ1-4	TGTGCCAGCAGTGAACTCGCGTCGAGCGAAAAACTGTTTTTT	CASSELASSEKLFF
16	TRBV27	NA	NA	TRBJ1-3	TGTGCCAGCAGTCCTACAAAGGGGGAGTCTGGAAACACCATATATTTT	CASSPTKGESGNTIYF
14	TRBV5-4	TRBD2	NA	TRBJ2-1	TGTGCCAGCAGCTTACTAGCGGAAGACAATGAGCAGTTCTTC	CASSLLAEDNEQFF
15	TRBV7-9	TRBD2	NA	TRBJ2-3	TGTGCCAGCAGCGGACTAGCGGGTAACACAGATACGCAGTATTTT	CASSGLAGNTDTQYF
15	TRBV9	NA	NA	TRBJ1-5	TGTGCCAGCAGCGTAGACGGGCGGCGTAATCAGCCCCAGCATTTT	CASSVDGRRNQPQHF
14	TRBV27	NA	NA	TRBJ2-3	TGTGCCAGCAGTTTACCCACAGGGACAGATACGCAGTATTTT	CASSLPTGTDTQYF
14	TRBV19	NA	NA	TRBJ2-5	TGTGCCAGTAGTACCGCCCCAGGGCTGGAGACCCAGTACTTC	CASSTAPGLETQYF
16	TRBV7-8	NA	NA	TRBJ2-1	TGTGCCAGCAGCGAACAGACGGGGGCGCCTTACAATGAGCAGTTCTTC	CASSEQTGAPYNEQFF
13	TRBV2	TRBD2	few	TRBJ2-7	TGTGCCAGCACCGAGGGACTAGCGGGCGAGCAGTACTTC	CASTEGLAGEQYF
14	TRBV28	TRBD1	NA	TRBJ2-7	TGTGCCAGCAGTCCCCGGGACAGGGGTTACGAGCAGTACTTC	CASSPRDRGYEQYF
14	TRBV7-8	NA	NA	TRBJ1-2	TGTGCCAGCAGCTTAGTAGGGGAGGGCGATGGCTACACCTTC	CASSLVGEGDGYTF
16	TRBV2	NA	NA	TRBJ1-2	TGTGCCAGCAGTGAAGCGCTTCCAGGGAGTAACTATGGCTACACCTTC	CASSEALPGSNYGYTF
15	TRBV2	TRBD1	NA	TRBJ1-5	TGTGCCAGCAGGGATCCGACAGGGGGTTATCAGCCCCAGCATTTT	CASRDPTGGYQPQHF
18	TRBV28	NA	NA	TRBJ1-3	TGTGCCAGCAGTTTAAGTCTGGCAGCCGAAGAGGATGGAAACACCATATATTTT	CASSLSLAAEEDGNTIYF
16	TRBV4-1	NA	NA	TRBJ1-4	TGCGCCAGCAGCCAAGATCATCTTGGGATTAATGAAAAACTGTTTTTT	CASSQDHLGINEKLFF
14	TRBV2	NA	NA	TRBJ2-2	TGTGCCAGCAGTGAAGTTTTCGGCGGAGGGGAGCTGTTTTTT	CASSEVFGGGELFF
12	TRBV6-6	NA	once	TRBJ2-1	TGTGCCAGCAGTCACGTTCTCAATGAGCAGTTCTTC	CASSHVLNEQFF
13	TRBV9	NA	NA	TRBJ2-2	TGTGCCAGCAGCGTAGGTCTTACCGGGGAGCTGTTTTTT	CASSVGLTGELFF
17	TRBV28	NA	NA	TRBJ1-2	TGTGCCAGCAGTTGGGAGGAGAGGGGGGCAGCTAACTATGGCTACACCTTC	CASSWEERGAANYGYTF
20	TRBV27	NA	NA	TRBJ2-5	TGTGCCAGCAGTGGGGGATTGAGACCGGAGTCCGGTATATACCAAGAGACCCAGTACTTC	CASSGGLRPESGIYQETQYF
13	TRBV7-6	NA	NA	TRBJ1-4	TGTGCCAGCGCCCTGGCCCTTAATGAAAAACTGTTTTTT	CASALALNEKLFF
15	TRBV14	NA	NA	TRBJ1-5	TGTGCCAGCAGCCAAGATCGGAACAGGCCCATGTCCCAGCATTTT	CASSQDRNRPMSQHF
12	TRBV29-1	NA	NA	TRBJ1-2	TGCAGCGTTGAACAGGTTGTATATGGCTACACCTTC	CSVEQVVYGYTF
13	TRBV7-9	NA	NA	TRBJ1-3	TGTGCCAGCAGCTCCCCATATGGAAACACCATATATTTT	CASSSPYGNTIYF
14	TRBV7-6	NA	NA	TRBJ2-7	TGTGCCTCCTATACTCAGGACTCCCGTTACGAGCAGTACTTC	CASYTQDSRYEQYF
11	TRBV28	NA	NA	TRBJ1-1	TGTGCCACCAGTTTGGGCACTGAAGCTTTCTTT	CATSLGTEAFF
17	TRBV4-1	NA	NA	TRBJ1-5	TGCGCCAGCAGCCAAGATGAGGTAGGGCTTAGCAATCAGCCCCAGCATTTT	CASSQDEVGLSNQPQHF
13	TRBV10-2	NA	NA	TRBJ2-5	TGCGCCAGCAGTGAGTCGCGGCAAGAGACCCAGTACTTC	CASSESRQETQYF
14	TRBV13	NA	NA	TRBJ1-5	TGTGCCAGCAGCTTAGGGGACAGCCTAGAGCCCCAGCATTTT	CASSLGDSLEPQHF
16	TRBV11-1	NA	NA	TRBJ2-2	TGTGCCAGCAGCTTTGGCTGGACAGTGAACACCGGGGAGCTGTTTTTT	CASSFGWTVNTGELFF
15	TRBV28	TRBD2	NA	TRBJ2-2	TGTGCCAGCAGAGGACTAGCGGCGAACACCGGGGAGCTGTTTTTT	CASRGLAANTGELFF
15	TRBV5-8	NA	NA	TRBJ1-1	TGTGCCAGCAGCTTGGTCGTCACAGGAGGTTTTGAAGCTTTCTTT	CASSLVVTGGFEAFF
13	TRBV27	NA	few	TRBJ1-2	TGTGCCAGCAGTTTCGGCCAGGGTGCGGGCTACACCTTC	CASSFGQGAGYTF
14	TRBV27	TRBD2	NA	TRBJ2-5	TGTGCCAGCAGTTCCGGGACTAGCGGTGAGACCCAGTACTTC	CASSSGTSGETQYF
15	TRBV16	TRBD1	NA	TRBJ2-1	TGTGCCAGCAGACATGGACAGGGATCCTACAATGAGCAGTTCTTC	CASRHGQGSYNEQFF
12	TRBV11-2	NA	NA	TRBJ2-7	TGTGCCAGCAGCTTAGACTACGACGAGCAGTACTTC	CASSLDYDEQYF
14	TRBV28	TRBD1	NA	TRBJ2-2	TGTGCCAGCTCCAGGACAGGGGACACCGGGGAGCTGTTTTTT	CASSRTGDTGELFF
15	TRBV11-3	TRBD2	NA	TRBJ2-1	TGTGCCAGCAGCTTAAGCGGGGCGACCTACAATGAGCAGTTCTTC	CASSLSGATYNEQFF
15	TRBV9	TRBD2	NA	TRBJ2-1	TGTGCCAGCAGCGTAGCGGGAGGGCTTATAAATGAGCAGTTCTTC	CASSVAGGLINEQFF
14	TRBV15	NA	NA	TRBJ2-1	TGTGCCACCAGCAGAGATCTGTTTTTGAATGAGCAGTTCTTC	CATSRDLFLNEQFF
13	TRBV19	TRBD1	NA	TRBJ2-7	TGTGCCAGTAGTATTGACAGGGCCTACGAGCAGTACTTC	CASSIDRAYEQYF
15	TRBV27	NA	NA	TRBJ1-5	TGTGCCAGCAGGTCCGTCGCGGGGGGCAATCAGCCCCAGCATTTT	CASRSVAGGNQPQHF
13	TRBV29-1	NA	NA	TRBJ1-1	TGCAGCGTTGGATATCAGGTGAACACTGAAGCTTTCTTT	CSVGYQVNTEAFF
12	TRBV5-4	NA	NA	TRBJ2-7	TGTGCCAGCAGCTTGGGGGGGCGGGAGCAGTACTTC	CASSLGGREQYF